These 5 T cell receptor beta chains were sequenced from one sample in a study of blood T cell repertoires in COVID-19. Repertoires were generated with immunoSEQ multiplex PCR, while TCRdb's copy carries only in-frame clones and drops some. The data hold some 90,000 clones, with 89% observed a single time. Material: peripheral blood. Receptors originate from a woman over 75 with active COVID-19.

The V gene is TRBV7-3, the J gene TRBJ2-1; TRBD2 agrees at 10 bases. Trimming cost V 5 bases and J 6 bases; bases outside gene matches: 7. The CDR3 extends over 15 amino acids. Germline loops: CDR1 SGHTA, CDR2 FQGTGA. The CDR3 region has the DNA TGTGCCAGCAGCCTCCTAGCGGGAGTGGGCAATGAGCAGTTCTTC. Protein product: CASSLLAGVGNEQFF.

In its sample, this clone was seen a few times. This same CDR3 is encoded by further DNA sequences in the sample. This chain connects TRBV29-1 to TRBJ2-7, with 14 bases lining up with TRBD2. Trimming took 1 base from V and 3 from J; bases not matched to a gene: 2. This CDR3 has 15 residues. Germline V gene sequence: CDR1 SQVTM, CDR2 ANQGSEA. The CDR3 DNA sequence: TGCAGCGTTGAAGGGGGACTAGCGGGAGACTACGAGCAGTACTTC. It translates to CSVEGGLAGDYEQYF.

The chain recombines TRBV6-5 with TRBJ1-1; D is unresolved. This CDR3 is 12 amino acids long. CDR1 is MNHEY, CDR2 SVGAGI, per germline. Trimming pared 2 bases from V and 11 bases from J, leaving 12 bases between. For the CDR3, the DNA is TGTGCCAGCAGTTACCGGGGTGGTAAGGCTTTCTTT. Protein sequence: CASSYRGGKAFF.

The chain is built from TRBV29-1 and TRBJ1-1; 8 nucleotides agree with TRBD1. The CDR3 spans 13 residues. The V gene end was trimmed by 7 bases and the J gene end by 1 base; junction bases not matched to a gene: 5. Germline CDR1 reads SQVTM; CDR2 reads ANQGSEA. The CDR3 loop reads CSAGQGPNTEAFF. DNA for the CDR3: TGCAGCGCTGGACAGGGCCCGAACACTGAAGCTTTCTTT.

The rearrangement joins TRBV3-1 (or the pseudogene TRBV3-2) to TRBJ2-5, with a weak D call TRBD2 (7 bases). CDR1 is LGHDT, CDR2 YNNKEL, per germline (reference sequence). Trimming removed 7 bases from V and 7 bases from J, with 25 bases in between. This CDR3 has 16 residues. CDR3 region: CASILKFRGGDGTQYF. CDR3 nucleotides: TGTGCCAGCATCTTGAAGTTTAGGGGGGGCGATGGGACCCAGTACTTC.